The 21 T cell receptor beta chains below were found in one sample sequenced in a study of T cells in Graves' hyperthyroidism and ophthalmopathy. Authors of the study amplified TCR beta CDR3 regions from RNA transcripts. The primer set for the first-round RT-PCR of the TCR CDR3 was HTBI. TCRdb reprocessed the multiplex PCR reads with MiXCR, giving one entry per CDR3 protein. The sample comprises approximately 490,000 distinct CDR3 sequences, approximately 23% of which are singletons, and around 50% rests with the top ten. Source material: blood. These receptors all stem from an older woman with Graves' ophthalmopathy.

V gene TRBV30 combines with J gene TRBJ1-1; D is ambiguous. The V and J ends lost 5 bases and 3 bases respectively, with 10 bases between them. This CDR3 spans 12 amino acids. CDR1 is GTSNPN, CDR2 SVGIG, per germline (reference sequence). The CDR3 here is CAWGVVYTEAFF. The CDR3 DNA is TGTGCCTGGGGGGTAGTTTACACTGAAGCTTTCTTT.

This clonotype was detected many times. The chain is built from TRBV28 and TRBJ1-5, with a tentative D call TRBD1 (6 bases). V was shortened by 5 bases and J by 0 bases, with 14 bases between the two germline ends. The CDR3 has 16 amino acids. In germline, CDR1 is MDHEN, CDR2 SYDVKM. This CDR3 is CASSTRGGTSNQPQHF. The CDR3 DNA is TGTGCCAGCAGTACCCGAGGGGGGACTAGCAATCAGCCCCAGCATTTT.

This clonotype was counted between two and nine times. The chain couples TRBV20-1 to TRBJ2-1; 8 bases agree with TRBD1. The CDR3 consists of 13 residues. The ends lost 5 bases at V and 5 bases at J; junction bases unmatched: 5. CDR1 is DFQATT and CDR2 is SNEGSKA in the germline V gene (reference sequence). CDR3 protein: CSAFRDRNNEQFF. For the CDR3, the DNA is TGCAGTGCTTTTCGGGACAGGAACAATGAGCAGTTCTTC.

The rearrangement links TRBV20-1 to TRBJ1-4; TRBD1 might be the D (6 bases). The CDR3 is 16 residues long. Deletions cut 3 bases from V and 0 bases from J, with 14 bases between. Germline V gene sequence: CDR1 DFQATT, CDR2 SNEGSKA (reference sequence). For the CDR3, the DNA is TGCAGTGCTAGCGGGGGGGCGAGTGCAACTAATGAAAAACTGTTTTTT. Translated: CSASGGASATNEKLFF.

This sequence joins TRBV28 and TRBJ2-7; 12 bases are shared with TRBD1. From germline, CDR1 is MDHEN and CDR2 SYDVKM. The CDR3 has 15 residues. J was trimmed by 5 bases and V by 7 bases; bases with no gene match: 9. DNA of the CDR3: TGTGCCAGCACCTCAGGGACAGGGGGCGTCAACGAGCAGTACTTC. Protein: CASTSGTGGVNEQYF.

The gene calls are TRBV20-1 and TRBJ1-1; D is uncertain. CDR3 length equals 12 residues. Germline CDR1 reads DFQATT; CDR2 reads SNEGSKA (reference sequence). V was cut by 0 bases and J by 1 base, with 3 bases left in between. The CDR3 sequence: CSAREGNTEAFF. For the CDR3, the DNA is TGCAGTGCTAGAGAGGGGAACACTGAAGCTTTCTTT.

This clonotype has a handful of counts. The V gene is TRBV28, the J gene TRBJ1-4, with a possible D match to TRBD1 (6 bases). Germline V gives CDR1 MDHEN, CDR2 SYDVKM. The CDR3 length is 14 residues. V was pared by 6 bases and J by 5 bases, with 13 bases between. The CDR3 bases are TGTGCCAGCAGCCAACAGGGCCCGAATGAAAAACTGTTTTTT. Translation: CASSQQGPNEKLFF.

Only a few counts were recorded for this clonotype. The J gene is TRBJ2-3, the V gene TRBV19; D call uncertain. The CDR3 covers 13 residues. Trimming took 3 bases from V and 10 from J, leaving 14 bases between them. Germline lookup yields CDR1 LNHDA and CDR2 SQIVND (reference sequence). The CDR3 DNA follows: TGTGCCAGTAGTATCTATTCCGGCAAAGCGCAGTATTTT. It specifies CASSIYSGKAQYF.

This clonotype appeared many times. The V call is TRBV28, the J call TRBJ2-7; the match to TRBD2 covers 7 bases. CDR1 MDHEN and CDR2 SYDVKM come from the germline V gene. J lost 0 bases, V lost 1 base, and 6 bases had no gene match. The CDR3 loop spans 16 amino acids. This chain's CDR3 is CASSLLTSSSSYEQYF. As DNA, the CDR3 is TGTGCCAGCAGTTTATTGACTAGCTCGAGCTCCTACGAGCAGTACTTC.

This clonotype has a handful of counts. The CDR3 nucleotides are TGTGCCTGGAGTGTACTAAGTCTAGCCAAAAACATTCAGTACTTC. Translating gives CAWSVLSLAKNIQYF. This chain links TRBV30 with TRBJ2-4, with D uncertain. CDR3 length: 15 amino acids. Germline V gives CDR1 GTSNPN, CDR2 SVGIG (reference sequence). Trimming took off 0 bases at V and 0 bases at J, with 9 bases between the two ends.

Only a few counts were recorded for this clonotype. CDR3 protein: CASSLYGGLNNEQFF. CDR3 in DNA: TGTGCCAGCAGCTTGTACGGCGGACTAAACAATGAGCAGTTCTTC. The chain has TRBV7-2 and TRBJ2-1; TRBD2 might be the D (6 bases). CDR1 and CDR2 (germline): SGHTA, FQGNSA. The CDR3 is made up of 15 amino acids. The V gene lost 3 bases and the J gene lost 5 bases, with 14 bases spanning the gap.

The J gene is TRBJ2-5, the V gene TRBV18; D gene unclear. The CDR3 consists of 14 residues. V was trimmed by 2 bases and J by 1 base, leaving 8 bases between them. Germline loops: CDR1 KGHSH, CDR2 LQKENI. The CDR3 is CASSPGRIQETQYF. The CDR3 bases are TGTGCCAGCTCACCAGGACGGATCCAAGAGACCCAGTACTTC.

V and J are TRBV20-1 and TRBJ1-2; no clear D gene. Trimming removed 1 base from V and 1 base from J, with 7 bases in between. This CDR3 spans 13 amino acids. The germline V gene encodes CDR1 DFQATT and CDR2 SNEGSKA (reference sequence). CDR3 sequence reads: CSARAGRNYGYTF. CDR3 nucleotide sequence: TGCAGTGCTAGAGCGGGTCGTAACTATGGCTACACCTTC.

The chain combines TRBV19 with TRBJ1-1; 12 nucleotides agree with TRBD1. Germline CDR1 reads LNHDA; CDR2 reads SQIVND (reference sequence). The V gene end was trimmed by 6 bases and the J gene end by 6 bases; junction bases not matched to a gene: 11. The CDR3 length is 16 residues. The CDR3, as DNA: TGTGCCAGTAGGATCACCGGGACAGGGGGCTTGGCTGAAGCTTTCTTT. Protein: CASRITGTGGLAEAFF.

The sample holds many counts of this clonotype. The rearrangement links TRBV7-2 to TRBJ2-3; TRBD1 agrees at 7 bases. The J segment lost 0 bases and the V segment lost 5 bases, leaving 5 bases of the junction unmatched. Germline assignment: CDR1 SGHTA and CDR2 FQGNSA. The CDR3 runs 15 residues. The CDR3 coding sequence is TGTGCCAGCAGCCCACAGACAGGGAGCACAGATACGCAGTATTTT. Translation: CASSPQTGSTDTQYF.

This clonotype was observed at least ten times. The gene calls are TRBV7-2 and TRBJ2-5; a weak D match, TRBD2 (6 bases). CDR1 is SGHTA, CDR2 FQGNSA, per germline. V lost 4 bases and J 4 bases, leaving 13 bases between the germline ends. The CDR3 sequence is 14 residues long. CDR3 sequence reads: CASSYRYGGETQYF. The CDR3 region has the DNA TGTGCCAGCAGCTATAGATACGGGGGAGAGACCCAGTACTTC.

This clonotype was observed many times. This chain uses TRBV6-2 or TRBV6-3 with TRBJ1-1, with unresolved D. The CDR3 runs 15 residues. V gave up 6 bases and J gave up 3 bases, with 17 bases separating them. Germline V gene sequence: CDR1 MNHEY, CDR2 SVGEGT. The CDR3 reads CASRRHVRADTEAFF. The CDR3 coding sequence is TGTGCCAGCAGACGCCACGTGAGGGCGGACACTGAAGCTTTCTTT.

This chain uses TRBV18 with TRBJ1-2; D is uncertain. The CDR3 runs to 14 residues. V was shortened by 1 base and J by 10 bases, with 16 bases between the two germline ends. Germline-derived CDR1 and CDR2 are KGHSH and LQKENI. The CDR3 region has the DNA TGTGCCAGCTCACCACGATGGCAGGAGAATGACTACACCTTC. Its translation: CASSPRWQENDYTF.

J is TRBJ2-1 and V is TRBV11-2; 12 nucleotides match TRBD2. V was pared by 0 bases and J by 10 bases, with 13 bases of the junction left unmatched. The CDR3 is 18 residues long. Germline V gene lookup returns CDR1 SGHAT and CDR2 FQNNGV. CDR3 nucleotide sequence: TGTGCCAGCAGCTTAGAGGTGGCTAGCGGGAGGGCCGTTCACGAGCAGTTCTTC. This sequence encodes CASSLEVASGRAVHEQFF.

This clonotype was seen ten or more times. The V gene is TRBV6-2 or TRBV6-3, the J gene TRBJ1-2; 10 bases match TRBD1. The CDR3 contains 14 residues. Trimming at V came to 6 bases and at J to 5 bases, leaving 6 bases not matched to a gene. Germline CDR1 reads MNHEY; CDR2 reads SVGEGT. The CDR3 sequence is CASRIPGQGYGYTF. CDR3 sequence (DNA): TGTGCCAGCAGAATTCCGGGACAGGGGTATGGCTACACCTTC.

The chain employs TRBV10-3 and TRBJ2-3; 7 bases agree with TRBD2. This CDR3 contains 12 residues. Germline trimming cut 11 bases from V and 4 bases from J; bases unmatched to any gene: 6. Germline CDR1 is ENHRY and CDR2 is SYGVKD. CDR3 region: CAVGRPADTQYF. In nucleotides, the CDR3 is TGTGCCGTCGGGAGGCCGGCAGATACGCAGTATTTT.